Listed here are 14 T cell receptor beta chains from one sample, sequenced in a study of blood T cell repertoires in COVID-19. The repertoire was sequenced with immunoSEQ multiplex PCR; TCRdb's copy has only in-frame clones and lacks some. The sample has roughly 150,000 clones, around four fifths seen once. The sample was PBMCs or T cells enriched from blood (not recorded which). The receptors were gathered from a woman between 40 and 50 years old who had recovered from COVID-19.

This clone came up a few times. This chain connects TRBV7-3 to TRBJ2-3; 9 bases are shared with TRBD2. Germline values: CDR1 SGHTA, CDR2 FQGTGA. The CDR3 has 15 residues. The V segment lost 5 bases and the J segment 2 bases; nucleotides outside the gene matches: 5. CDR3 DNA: TGTGCCAGCAGCGCTACTAGCGGGTACACAGATACGCAGTATTTT. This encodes CASSATSGYTDTQYF.

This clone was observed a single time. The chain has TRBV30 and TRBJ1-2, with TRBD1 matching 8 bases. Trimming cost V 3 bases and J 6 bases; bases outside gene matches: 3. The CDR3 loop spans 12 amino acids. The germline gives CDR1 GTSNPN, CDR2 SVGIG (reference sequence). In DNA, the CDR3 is TGTGCCTGGAGAATGACAGGGGATGGCTACACCTTC. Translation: CAWRMTGDGYTF.

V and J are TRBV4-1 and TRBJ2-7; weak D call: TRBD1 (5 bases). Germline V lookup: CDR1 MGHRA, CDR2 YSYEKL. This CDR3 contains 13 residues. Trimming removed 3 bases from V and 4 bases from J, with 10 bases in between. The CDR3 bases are TGCGCCAGCAGCCAGGAAGCAGGGTACGAGCAGTACTTC. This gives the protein CASSQEAGYEQYF.

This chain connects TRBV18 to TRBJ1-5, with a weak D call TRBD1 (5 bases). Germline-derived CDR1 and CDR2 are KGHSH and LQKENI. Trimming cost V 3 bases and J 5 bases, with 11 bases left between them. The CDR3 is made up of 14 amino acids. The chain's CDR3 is CASSPQAGDQPQHF. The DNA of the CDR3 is TGTGCCAGCTCACCTCAGGCGGGGGATCAGCCCCAGCATTTT.

In nucleotides, the CDR3 is TGTGCCAGCAGCGACAGGCAGGGTTACAATGAGCAGTTCTTC. Protein product: CASSDRQGYNEQFF. V and J are TRBV13 and TRBJ2-1; a weak D match, TRBD1 (6 bases). Trimming cost V 5 bases and J 4 bases, with 12 bases left between them. CDR3 length: 14 amino acids. Per germline, CDR1 PRHDT and CDR2 FYEKMQ (reference sequence).

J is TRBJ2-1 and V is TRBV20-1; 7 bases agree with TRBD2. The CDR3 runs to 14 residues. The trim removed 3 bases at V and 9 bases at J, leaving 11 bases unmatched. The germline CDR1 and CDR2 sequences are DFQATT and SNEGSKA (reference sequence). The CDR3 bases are TGCAGTGCTAGTAGGTCGACGGGAGGTAGTGAGCAGTTCTTC. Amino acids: CSASRSTGGSEQFF.

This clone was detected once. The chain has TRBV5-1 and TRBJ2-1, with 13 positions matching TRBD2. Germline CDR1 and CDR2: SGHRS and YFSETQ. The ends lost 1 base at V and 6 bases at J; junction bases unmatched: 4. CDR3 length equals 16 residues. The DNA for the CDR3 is TGCGCCAGCAGCTTGCTCGGGACTAGCGGGATCAATGAGCAGTTCTTC. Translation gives CASSLLGTSGINEQFF.

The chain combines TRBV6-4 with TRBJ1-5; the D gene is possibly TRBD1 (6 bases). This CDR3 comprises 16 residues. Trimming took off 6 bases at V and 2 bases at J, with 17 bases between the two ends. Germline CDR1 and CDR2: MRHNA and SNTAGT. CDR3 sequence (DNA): TGTGCCAGCAGGGCTTACAGGGTGGGCGGCAATCAGCCCCAGCATTTT. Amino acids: CASRAYRVGGNQPQHF.

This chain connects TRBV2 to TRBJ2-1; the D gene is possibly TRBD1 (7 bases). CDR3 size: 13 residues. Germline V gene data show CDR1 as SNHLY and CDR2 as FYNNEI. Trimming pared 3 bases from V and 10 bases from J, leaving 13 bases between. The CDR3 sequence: CASSDNRGGEQFF. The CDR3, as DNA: TGTGCCAGCAGTGATAACAGGGGAGGCGAGCAGTTCTTC.

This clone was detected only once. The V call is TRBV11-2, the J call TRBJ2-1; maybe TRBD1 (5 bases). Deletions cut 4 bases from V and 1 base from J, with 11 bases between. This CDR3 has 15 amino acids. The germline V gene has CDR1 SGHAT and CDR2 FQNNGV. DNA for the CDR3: TGTGCCAGCAGCTCCCGCAGGGATTCCTACAATGAGCAGTTCTTC. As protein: CASSSRRDSYNEQFF.

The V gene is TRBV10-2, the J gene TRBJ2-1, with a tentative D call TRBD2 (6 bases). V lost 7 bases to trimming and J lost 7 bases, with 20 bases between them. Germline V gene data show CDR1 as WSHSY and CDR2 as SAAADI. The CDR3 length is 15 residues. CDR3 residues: CASISDLGGLNEQFF. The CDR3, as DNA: TGCGCCAGCATCTCGGACCTGGGAGGTCTAAATGAGCAGTTCTTC.

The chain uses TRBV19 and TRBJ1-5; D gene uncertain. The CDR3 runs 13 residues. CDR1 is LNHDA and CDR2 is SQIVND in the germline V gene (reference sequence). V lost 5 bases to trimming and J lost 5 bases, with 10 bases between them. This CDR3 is CASSFAGDQPQHF. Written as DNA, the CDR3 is TGTGCCAGTAGTTTCGCCGGTGATCAGCCCCAGCATTTT.

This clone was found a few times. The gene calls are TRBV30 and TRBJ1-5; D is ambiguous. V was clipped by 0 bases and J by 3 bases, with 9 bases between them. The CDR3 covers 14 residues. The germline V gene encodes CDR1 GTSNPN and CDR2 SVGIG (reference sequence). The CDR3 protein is CAWSVTSTNQPQHF. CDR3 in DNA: TGTGCCTGGAGTGTTACCAGTACCAATCAGCCCCAGCATTTT.

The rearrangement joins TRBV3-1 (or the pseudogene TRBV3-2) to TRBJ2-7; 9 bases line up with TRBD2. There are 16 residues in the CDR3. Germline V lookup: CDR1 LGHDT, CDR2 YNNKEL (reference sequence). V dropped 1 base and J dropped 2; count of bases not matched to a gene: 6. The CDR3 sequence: CASSQASSGTPYEQYF. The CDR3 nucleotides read TGTGCCAGCAGCCAAGCTTCTAGCGGGACCCCCTACGAGCAGTACTTC.